These 26 T cell receptor beta chains were all obtained from the same sample, sequenced in a study of cytomegalovirus exposure and HLA in healthy donors. Sequencing was performed with immunoSEQ multiplex PCR; in TCRdb, only in-frame clones are kept and a portion is missing. The profile shows approximately 140,000 clones, 86% of them singletons. Sequencing used PBMCs. These receptors originate from a man younger than 35 in good health and CMV-seronegative.

This clone appeared once. This chain connects TRBV4-3 to TRBJ1-1, with 8 bases matching TRBD1. After removal of 1 base from V and 0 bases from J, the junction contained 7 bases not matched to a gene. The CDR3 is 17 residues long. Germline loops: CDR1 LGHNA, CDR2 YSLEER. CDR3 DNA sequence: TGCGCCAGCAGCCAAGCACCGTCAGGGGGCATGAACACTGAAGCTTTCTTT. Protein sequence: CASSQAPSGGMNTEAFF.

The rearrangement joins TRBV7-9 to TRBJ2-3; D uncertain. Germline CDR1 is SEHNR and CDR2 is FQNEAQ (reference sequence). Between the trimmed V and J ends, which lost 5 bases and 6 bases, there was a span of 9 bases. The CDR3 covers 12 residues. CDR3 protein: CASSRYEDTQYF. The CDR3 nucleotides read TGTGCCAGCAGCCGATACGAGGATACGCAGTATTTT.

The CDR3 loop is CASSLVGGGRGSEAFF. The CDR3 DNA sequence: TGCGCCAGCAGCTTGGTTGGGGGAGGGAGGGGCTCTGAAGCTTTCTTT. The chain recombines TRBV5-1 with TRBJ1-1, with D possibly being TRBD1 (5 bases). CDR1 is SGHRS, CDR2 YFSETQ, per germline. The germline V and J ends were trimmed by 0 bases and 6 bases, with 18 bases remaining between them. This CDR3 is built from 16 residues.

The rearrangement uses TRBV7-9 and TRBJ1-5, with D hard to call. CDR1 is SEHNR and CDR2 is FQNEAQ in the germline V gene (reference sequence). This CDR3 is 13 amino acids long. The germline V and J ends were trimmed by 2 bases and 7 bases, with 9 bases remaining between them. The CDR3 protein is CASSLNVRQPQHF. The CDR3 nucleotides are TGTGCCAGCAGCTTAAATGTGCGACAGCCCCAGCATTTT.

This rearrangement joins TRBV11-2 to TRBJ2-6; D call uncertain. V was clipped by 3 bases and J by 0 bases, with 3 bases between them. Per the germline V gene, CDR1 is SGHAT and CDR2 is FQNNGV. The CDR3 is made up of 14 amino acids. CDR3 sequence reads: CASSFSSGANVLTF. The CDR3 DNA is TGTGCCAGCAGCTTCTCCTCTGGGGCCAACGTCCTGACTTTC.

The rearrangement links TRBV10-3 to TRBJ1-6; 7 bases fit TRBD1. J was trimmed by 13 bases and V by 5 bases; bases with no gene match: 11. Germline V CDR1 and CDR2: ENHRY, SYGVKD. This CDR3 has 14 residues. CDR3 protein: CAISQRGDRDPLHF. For the CDR3, the DNA is TGTGCCATCAGTCAGAGGGGAGACAGGGACCCCCTCCACTTT.

CDR3 nucleotides: TGTGCCAGCAGTTACCGGGGCTACGAGCAGTACTTC. Translating gives CASSYRGYEQYF. The V gene is TRBV6-6, the J gene TRBJ2-7; possibly TRBD2 for D (5 bases). Trimming cost V 2 bases and J 3 bases, with 5 bases left between them. Germline assignment: CDR1 MNHNY and CDR2 SVGAGI (reference sequence). CDR3 size: 12 residues.

In its sample, this clone was seen a few times. This chain joins TRBV15 and TRBJ1-1; D is undetermined. The germline CDR1 and CDR2 sequences are LNHNV and YYDKDF (reference sequence). The CDR3 is made up of 13 amino acids. Trimming stripped 0 bases from V and 5 bases from J, with 7 bases between. CDR3 nucleotide sequence: TGTGCCACCAGCAGAGAGTGGCTGACTGAAGCTTTCTTT. It specifies CATSREWLTEAFF.

The chain is built from TRBV6-5 and TRBJ1-1, with a possible D match to TRBD1 (6 bases). The CDR3 is 13 residues long. Germline V gene sequence: CDR1 MNHEY, CDR2 SVGAGI. Trimming left V 10 bases short and J 5 bases short, with 17 bases between. CDR3 protein: CATKLGGLTEAFF. The CDR3 DNA reads as TGTGCCACCAAATTGGGGGGGCTGACTGAAGCTTTCTTT.

This rearrangement joins TRBV10-3 to TRBJ1-2; unclear D gene. Germline CDR1 ENHRY, CDR2 SYGVKD. The CDR3 loop spans 13 amino acids. The V end lost 6 bases, the J end lost 5 bases, and 13 bases lay between the germline ends. CDR3 sequence: CAISLDGRYGYTF. For the CDR3, the DNA is TGTGCCATCAGCCTGGACGGGAGGTATGGCTACACCTTC.

This chain uses TRBV5-1 with TRBJ1-4; no firm D call. The V gene's germline CDR1 is SGHRS and CDR2 YFSETQ. This CDR3 is built from 13 residues. The V gene lost 1 base and the J gene lost 8 bases, with 9 bases spanning the gap. The CDR3 here is CASSLSQAEKLFF. CDR3 in DNA: TGCGCCAGCAGCTTGTCGCAGGCAGAAAAACTGTTTTTT.

This chain links TRBV30 with TRBJ2-7; D is perhaps TRBD2 (7 bases). This CDR3 has 12 amino acids. The V gene lost 6 bases and the J gene lost 2 bases, with 11 bases spanning the gap. The germline CDR1 and CDR2 sequences are GTSNPN and SVGIG (reference sequence). The CDR3 DNA reads TGTGCCTGCGAGGGGGGGCCCTACGAGCAGTACTTC. Translated, it gives CACEGGPYEQYF. The full variable domain, completed using reference TRBV30 and TRBJ2-7, is SQTIHQWPATLVQPVGSPLSLECTVEGTSNPNLYWYRQAAGRGLQLLFYSVGIGQISSEVPQNLSASRPQDRQFILSSKKLLLSDSGFYLCACEGGPYEQYFGPGTRLTVT.

For the CDR3, the DNA is TGCGCCAGCAGCCAAGGCCCCGGCGGGAGGGCCTACGAGCAGTACTTC. Translating gives CASSQGPGGRAYEQYF. This chain joins TRBV4-1 and TRBJ2-7, with 9 nucleotides matching TRBD2. The V segment lost 1 base and the J segment 2 bases; nucleotides outside the gene matches: 6. Looked up from germline, CDR1 is MGHRA and CDR2 is YSYEKL. The CDR3 loop spans 16 amino acids.

This clone was seen a handful of times. The chain carries TRBV25-1 and TRBJ2-7; 7 positions match TRBD1. This CDR3 comprises 17 residues. The V gene end was trimmed by 2 bases and the J gene end by 3 bases; junction bases not matched to a gene: 13. Germline-derived CDR1 and CDR2 are MGHDK and SYGVNS. This CDR3 is CASSERPQTGNLYEQYF. CDR3 bases: TGTGCCAGCAGTGAACGACCCCAGACAGGGAACCTCTACGAGCAGTACTTC.

The chain is built from TRBV7-6 and TRBJ2-4; 11 bases line up with TRBD2. The CDR3 spans 14 residues. From germline, CDR1 is SGHVS and CDR2 FNYEAQ. V lost 5 bases to trimming and J lost 6 bases; unmatched junction nucleotides: 3. The CDR3 sequence: CASSPGTSGNIQYF. The CDR3 DNA is TGTGCCAGCAGCCCAGGGACTAGCGGAAACATTCAGTACTTC.

This chain links TRBV29-1 with TRBJ2-5, with 9 bases lining up with TRBD2. Germline CDR1 SQVTM, CDR2 ANQGSEA. J lost 2 bases, V lost 3 bases, and 7 bases had no gene match. The CDR3 sequence is 15 residues long. This CDR3 reads CSVEGSGRWQETQYF. The CDR3 nucleotides are TGCAGCGTTGAGGGTAGCGGGAGATGGCAAGAGACCCAGTACTTC.

The CDR3 here is CASAIAGEGGELFF. The DNA of the CDR3 is TGTGCCAGCGCGATAGCGGGGGAGGGCGGGGAGCTGTTTTTT. The chain carries TRBV6-6 and TRBJ2-2, with 9 bases identical to TRBD2. V lost 8 bases and J lost 7; bases outside the gene matches: 8. CDR3 length equals 14 residues. The germline V gene has CDR1 MNHNY and CDR2 SVGAGI (reference sequence).

The V call is TRBV11-3, the J call TRBJ2-2, with 10 bases identical to TRBD2. This CDR3 has 19 residues. V lost 0 bases and J lost 2; bases outside the gene matches: 9. The V gene's germline CDR1 is SGHNT and CDR2 YENEEA. The CDR3 spells CASSLDIGLAENNTGELFF. CDR3 DNA: TGTGCCAGCAGCTTAGATATTGGACTAGCGGAGAATAACACCGGGGAGCTGTTTTTT.

The CDR3 DNA follows: TGCGCCAGCAGCCCGGGACAGTCCCTTGAGACCCAGTACTTC. As protein: CASSPGQSLETQYF. This chain connects TRBV5-1 to TRBJ2-5; 7 bases fit TRBD1. V lost 4 bases to trimming and J lost 5 bases; unmatched junction nucleotides: 8. The V gene's germline CDR1 is SGHRS and CDR2 YFSETQ. CDR3 length: 14 amino acids.

The chain uses TRBV6-6 and TRBJ1-6, with TRBD1 matching over 8 bases. Germline trimming cut 2 bases from V and 7 bases from J; bases unmatched to any gene: 4. The CDR3 is 15 amino acids. The germline V gene has CDR1 MNHNY and CDR2 SVGAGI (reference sequence). CDR3 residues: CASSYSQGANSPLHF. In nucleotides, the CDR3 is TGTGCCAGCAGTTACAGTCAGGGGGCAAATTCACCCCTCCACTTT.

The CDR3 loop is CASSIGGRGAQETQYF. In nucleotides, the CDR3 is TGTGCCAGTAGTATTGGGGGCCGGGGGGCCCAAGAGACCCAGTACTTC. The chain links TRBV19 to TRBJ2-5; maybe TRBD2 (7 bases). CDR3 length: 16 amino acids. The V end lost 3 bases, the J end lost 1 base, and 15 bases lay between the germline ends. From germline, CDR1 is LNHDA and CDR2 SQIVND (reference sequence).

The chain combines TRBV10-3 with TRBJ2-7, with 7 positions matching TRBD1. V dropped 6 bases and J dropped 1; count of bases not matched to a gene: 6. There are 14 residues in the CDR3. CDR1 ENHRY and CDR2 SYGVKD come from the germline V gene. CDR3 in DNA: TGTGCCATCAGCCCACAGGGGTGGTCCTACGAGCAGTACTTC. Protein: CAISPQGWSYEQYF.

V gene TRBV27 combines with J gene TRBJ1-1; 7 bases agree with TRBD1. Germline loops: CDR1 MNHEY, CDR2 SMNVEV (reference sequence). V was pared by 1 base and J by 0 bases, with 2 bases of the junction left unmatched. The CDR3 sequence is 15 residues long. The DNA of the CDR3 is TGTGCCAGCAGTTTATGGGGACAGATGAACACTGAAGCTTTCTTT. It codes for CASSLWGQMNTEAFF.

CDR3 bases: TGCGCCAGCAGCCAGGATATCCGGGACAGCAGCAATCAGCCCCAGCATTTT. Its translation: CASSQDIRDSSNQPQHF. The chain combines TRBV4-1 with TRBJ1-5; 7 positions match TRBD1. With V trimmed by 3 bases and J by 1 base, 9 bases remained unmatched. This CDR3 region has 17 residues. Germline V gene data show CDR1 as MGHRA and CDR2 as YSYEKL.

The chain has TRBV4-1 and TRBJ1-4; D call uncertain. Trimming cost V 4 bases and J 0 bases, with 9 bases left between them. The CDR3 consists of 15 residues. Germline V gene sequence: CDR1 MGHRA, CDR2 YSYEKL. The CDR3 loop reads CASSPPGTTNEKLFF. The CDR3 DNA follows: TGCGCCAGCAGCCCACCCGGGACAACTAATGAAAAACTGTTTTTT.

The CDR3 loop is CASSLEEQSYTF. Here the CDR3 DNA reads TGCGCCAGCAGCTTGGAAGAACAGAGCTACACCTTC. The V call is TRBV5-1, the J call TRBJ1-2; the D is unclear. The CDR3 contains 12 residues. In germline, CDR1 is SGHRS, CDR2 YFSETQ. Trimming removed 0 bases at V and 9 bases at J, with 9 bases between.